This TCR beta chain emerged from a study of blood T cell repertoires in COVID-19. For the study at large: COVID-19 samples from acute and convalescent phases originated in the United States, Italy and Spain. From T cells, B-cell-depleted T cells, or PBMCs came the material, which was cDNA or gDNA.

Methods used by the authors: Researchers report that nucleated cell counts were estimated from reference gene primer amplification. Only in-frame clones appear in the TCRdb table, and some are missing; sequencing was by immunoSEQ multiplex PCR. The DNA gave D and trimming, while V, J and clone size come from that table. The sample yields some 280,000 clones, roughly 90% seen once. CDR3 size: 14 residues. V was shortened by 0 bases and J by 1 base, with 9 bases between the two germline ends. CDR1 is GTSNPN, CDR2 SVGIG, per germline (reference sequence). The clonotype comes from a middle-aged woman who had recovered from COVID-19. The gene calls are TRBV30 and TRBJ2-5, with TRBD1 as a possible D gene (6 bases). The specimen sequenced was peripheral blood. The CDR3 DNA is TGTGCCTGGAGTGTACAGGGCTTCCAAGAGACCCAGTACTTC. Translating gives CAWSVQGFQETQYF. The entire variable domain, with the rest obtained from reference TRBV30 and TRBJ2-5, is as follows: SQTIHQWPATLVQPVGSPLSLECTVEGTSNPNLYWYRQAAGRGLQLLFYSVGIGQISSEVPQNLSASRPQDRQFILSSKKLLLSDSGFYLCAWSVQGFQETQYFGPGTRLLVL.